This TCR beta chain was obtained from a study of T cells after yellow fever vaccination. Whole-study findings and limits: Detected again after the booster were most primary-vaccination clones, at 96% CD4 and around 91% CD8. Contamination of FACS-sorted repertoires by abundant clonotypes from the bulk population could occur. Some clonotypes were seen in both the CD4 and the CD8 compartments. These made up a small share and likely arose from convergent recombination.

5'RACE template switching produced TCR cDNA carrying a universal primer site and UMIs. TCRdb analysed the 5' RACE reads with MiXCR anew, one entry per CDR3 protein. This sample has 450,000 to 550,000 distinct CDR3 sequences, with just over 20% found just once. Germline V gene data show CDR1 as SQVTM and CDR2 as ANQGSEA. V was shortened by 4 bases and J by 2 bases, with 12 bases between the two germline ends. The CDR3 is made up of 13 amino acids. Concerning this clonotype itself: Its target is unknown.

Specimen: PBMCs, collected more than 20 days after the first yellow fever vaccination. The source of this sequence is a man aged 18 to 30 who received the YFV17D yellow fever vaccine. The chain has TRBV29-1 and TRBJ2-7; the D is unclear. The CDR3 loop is CSVVVGRAYEQYF. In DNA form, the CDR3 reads TGCAGCGTTGTTGTAGGCCGGGCCTACGAGCAGTACTTC.